The 21 T cell receptor beta chains listed next were all sequenced from one sample in a study of T-cell reconstitution after alpha-beta-depleted transplantation in children (dated by TCRdb to 2016 to 2017). Library construction relied on PCR. TCRdb names Illumina HiSeq 2500 as the instrument used. To normalize quantification of the TCRbeta repertoire, the TCR libraries were built with molecular barcoding that relied on unique molecular identifiers. Using fastp at Q25 and MiXCR, TCRdb reprocessed the public reads and kept productive beta chains. Every distinct CDR3 protein forms one entry, paired with its most common genes and DNA. For this sample there are approximately 47,000 distinct CDR3 sequences; under 60% appear just once. The biggest ten clones account for around two fifths of the sample. Explained via the paper, the treatment or condition label denotes: allogeneic hematopoietic cell transplantation with graft depleted of TCRalphabeta T cells and CD19 B cells.

Sample: peripheral blood, taken before TCRalphabeta/CD19-depleted stem cell transplant. These receptors originate from a boy younger than two with SCID, due to receive a stem cell transplant.

This rearrangement joins TRBV27 to TRBJ2-3, with TRBD1 matching 8 bases. CDR1 MNHEY and CDR2 SMNVEV come from the germline V gene (reference sequence). V shed 4 bases and J 5 bases; nucleotides not matched to a gene: 8. The length of the CDR3 is 15 residues. This chain's CDR3 is CASSSSGQGGDTQYF. CDR3 bases: TGTGCCAGCAGTTCTTCCGGACAGGGTGGAGATACGCAGTATTTT.

The V call is TRBV20-1, the J call TRBJ2-3, with 7 bases identical to TRBD1. Germline CDR1 and CDR2: DFQATT and SNEGSKA (reference sequence). V dropped 1 base and J dropped 2; count of bases not matched to a gene: 9. There are 16 residues in the CDR3. The CDR3 DNA is TGCAGTGCTAGAGTGAGACAGGGTTACTTCACAGATACGCAGTATTTT. As protein: CSARVRQGYFTDTQYF.

This clonotype showed up just a few times. The chain joins TRBV20-1 to TRBJ2-5, with D perhaps given as TRBD1 or TRBD2 (6 bases each). The CDR3 is made up of 14 amino acids. V lost 1 base to trimming and J lost 4 bases, with 13 bases between them. The germline V gene has CDR1 DFQATT and CDR2 SNEGSKA (reference sequence). In DNA form, the CDR3 reads TGCAGTGCTAGAGCCCCGGGGGCAGGAGAGACCCAGTACTTC. This sequence encodes CSARAPGAGETQYF.

J is TRBJ2-7 and V is TRBV18, with 7 positions matching TRBD1. In germline, CDR1 is KGHSH, CDR2 LQKENI. Trimming cost V 0 bases and J 4 bases; bases outside gene matches: 6. CDR3 length equals 15 residues. The CDR3 protein is CASSPPQGREYEQYF. CDR3 in DNA: TGTGCCAGCTCACCACCACAGGGGCGAGAGTACGAGCAGTACTTC.

Only a few counts were recorded for this clonotype. The rearrangement joins TRBV29-1 to TRBJ1-2; the D gene is possibly TRBD1 (6 bases). There are 16 residues in the CDR3. V was pared by 5 bases and J by 3 bases, with 22 bases between. In germline, CDR1 is SQVTM, CDR2 ANQGSEA. For the CDR3, the DNA is TGCAGCGTTTACCTTGCCGTTTCGGACAGACACTATGGCTACACCTTC. It translates to CSVYLAVSDRHYGYTF.

V gene TRBV12-3 or TRBV12-4 combines with J gene TRBJ1-2; 7 nucleotides match TRBD1. V lost 5 bases to trimming and J lost 9 bases; unmatched junction nucleotides: 15. The CDR3 is 15 residues long. DNA of the CDR3: TGTGCCAGCAGTCGGGGAGGGGGGACAGAGAACCGCTACACCTTC. Its protein is CASSRGGGTENRYTF.

In its sample, this clonotype was seen a few times. V usage is TRBV20-1 and J usage is TRBJ2-1; D is unclear. V gave up 2 bases and J gave up 7 bases, with 9 bases separating them. This CDR3 spans 12 amino acids. The germline V gene encodes CDR1 DFQATT and CDR2 SNEGSKA (reference sequence). The CDR3 region is CSARRVENEQFF. In DNA, the CDR3 is TGCAGTGCTAGACGGGTGGAGAATGAGCAGTTCTTC.

J is TRBJ2-7 and V is TRBV20-1, with D possibly being TRBD2 (5 bases). The germline V gene has CDR1 DFQATT and CDR2 SNEGSKA (reference sequence). The V and J ends lost 2 bases and 1 base respectively, with 9 bases between them. The CDR3 has 13 amino acids. CDR3 sequence (DNA): TGCAGTGCTAGATACGGACTGTCCTACGAGCAGTACTTC. Translated, it gives CSARYGLSYEQYF.

This clonotype was observed a few times. The chain links TRBV19 to TRBJ1-2, with a possible D match to TRBD1 (5 bases). The V end was cut by 8 bases, the J end by 4 bases, with 14 bases between. The CDR3 runs 13 residues. CDR1 and CDR2 (germline): LNHDA, SQIVND (reference sequence). CDR3 region: CASAGRVFYGYTF. CDR3 DNA: TGTGCCAGTGCAGGGAGGGTGTTCTATGGCTACACCTTC.

The chain couples TRBV2 to TRBJ1-1; D ambiguous. This CDR3 has 14 amino acids. With 6 bases removed from V and 5 bases from J, the gap between germline ends came to 16 bases. The germline CDR1 and CDR2 sequences are SNHLY and FYNNEI. The CDR3 DNA reads as TGTGCCAGCAGATTCGACTCCGTTGGGACTGAAGCTTTCTTT. Amino acids: CASRFDSVGTEAFF.

V usage is TRBV18 and J usage is TRBJ2-7, with TRBD1 identical over 8 bases. Losses at the gene ends were 3 bases for V and 3 bases for J; bases not matched to a gene: 10. This CDR3 comprises 16 residues. Looked up from germline, CDR1 is KGHSH and CDR2 is LQKENI. CDR3: CASSPRGQGGGYEQYF. In nucleotides, the CDR3 is TGTGCCAGCTCACCCCGTGGACAGGGTGGTGGCTACGAGCAGTACTTC.

In this sample, this clonotype turned up a few times. This chain links TRBV5-1 with TRBJ2-5; D is uncertain. The CDR3 is made up of 12 amino acids. Germline CDR1 is SGHRS and CDR2 is YFSETQ. Trimming took 4 bases from V and 5 from J, leaving 9 bases between them. The CDR3 DNA follows: TGCGCCAGCAGCCATCTGAGGGAGACCCAGTACTTC. This codes for CASSHLRETQYF.

This clonotype was seen ten or more times. J is TRBJ1-1 and V is TRBV5-6, with D hard to call. This CDR3 has 15 residues. V gave up 4 bases and J gave up 1 base, with 14 bases separating them. Germline V CDR1 and CDR2: SGHDT, YYEEEE. The CDR3 coding sequence is TGTGCCAGCAGCCATCTCTCTAGGAGGAACACTGAAGCTTTCTTT. Translation: CASSHLSRRNTEAFF.

The genes are TRBV14 and TRBJ2-5; D gene unclear. CDR1 and CDR2 (germline): SGHDN, FVKESK. V dropped 1 base and J dropped 4 bases, with 4 bases sitting between them. The length of the CDR3 is 12 residues. The CDR3 region has the DNA TGTGCCAGCAGCCAAGGGCCAGAGACCCAGTACTTC. Its protein product is CASSQGPETQYF.

In regard to this clonotype: It is likely a read error, because the conserved phenylalanine at the end of the CDR3 is missing. V and J are TRBV5-1 and TRBJ2-7, with no clear D. In germline, CDR1 is SGHRS, CDR2 YFSETQ. Trimming removed 0 bases from V and 4 bases from J, with 11 bases in between. The CDR3 has 14 amino acids. DNA of the CDR3: TGCGCCAGCAGCTTGGATGGCGATGGGTACGAGCAGTACCTC. It is translated as CASSLDGDGYEQYL.

The chain uses TRBV5-4 and TRBJ2-5; D not certain. The CDR3 runs 14 residues. The germline V and J ends were trimmed by 3 bases and 1 base, with 10 bases remaining between them. Germline CDR1 reads SGHNT; CDR2 reads YYREEE (reference sequence). The CDR3 sequence: CASSYPVGQETQYF. The DNA for the CDR3 is TGTGCCAGCAGCTACCCGGTGGGCCAAGAGACCCAGTACTTC.

This clonotype has a count of ten or more. The chain recombines TRBV6-2 or TRBV6-3 with TRBJ2-3; 10 bases match TRBD2. Trimming cost V 4 bases and J 2 bases; bases outside gene matches: 3. Germline values: CDR1 MNHEY, CDR2 SVGEGT. The length of the CDR3 is 15 residues. CDR3 nucleotide sequence: TGTGCCAGCAGTTCCGGGACTAGCGACACAGATACGCAGTATTTT. Translation gives CASSSGTSDTDTQYF.

The CDR3 DNA is TGTGCCAGCAGTGGGACAGGGACATCCACAGATACGCAGTATTTT. Protein: CASSGTGTSTDTQYF. The rearrangement uses TRBV5-6 and TRBJ2-3, with 9 bases matching TRBD1. Germline values: CDR1 SGHDT, CDR2 YYEEEE. There are 15 residues in the CDR3. V shed 5 bases, J shed 2 bases, and the junction held 6 bases outside the gene matches.

Here the CDR3 reads CSASQESETGWEETQYF. The CDR3 DNA follows: TGCAGTGCTAGCCAAGAGAGTGAGACAGGGTGGGAAGAGACCCAGTACTTC. The chain has TRBV20-1 and TRBJ2-5; 7 bases are shared with TRBD1. V shed 3 bases and J 3 bases; nucleotides not matched to a gene: 16. Germline CDR1 and CDR2: DFQATT and SNEGSKA (reference sequence). This CDR3 is built from 17 residues.

The J gene is TRBJ2-5, the V gene TRBV27; D possibly corresponds to TRBD2 (6 bases). V was cut by 5 bases and J by 9 bases, with 19 bases left in between. The V gene's germline CDR1 is MNHEY and CDR2 SMNVEV (reference sequence). This CDR3 comprises 14 residues. The CDR3: CASSPNAGRSSQYF. In nucleotides, the CDR3 is TGTGCCAGCAGTCCCAACGCGGGGAGGTCGTCCCAGTACTTC.

This chain joins TRBV20-1 and TRBJ2-7; D perhaps matches TRBD1 (6 bases). Germline V lookup: CDR1 DFQATT, CDR2 SNEGSKA (reference sequence). The germline V and J ends were trimmed by 0 bases and 6 bases, with 18 bases remaining between them. The CDR3 contains 15 residues. The DNA of the CDR3 is TGCAGTGCTAGAGATATCTTCAGGGGCTCTCTCGAGCAGTACTTC. Translating it yields CSARDIFRGSLEQYF.